This T cell receptor beta chain was found in a study of T cell therapy after organ transplantation. The overall study: A median of 1.92 x 10^8 CMV-specific T cells was infused in 2 to 6 doses.

About this clone: Its antigen is still unknown.

Data came from immunoSEQ multiplex PCR; TCRdb stores just in-frame clones and leaves some out. The sample yields about 48,000 clones, 94% seen once. V lost 3 bases to trimming and J lost 4 bases, with 9 bases between them. Germline values: CDR1 SQVTM, CDR2 ANQGSEA. The CDR3 totals 12 residues. The TCR originated in a human patient who had received a solid organ transplant and had CMV disease. J is TRBJ1-1 and V is TRBV29-1, with a weak D call TRBD1 (6 bases). The sample in question was CD8+ T cells from blood, obtained before autologous CMV-specific T cell therapy. DNA of the CDR3: TGCAGCGTTGACGAAGGGGGCACTGAAGCTTTCTTT. Its translation: CSVDEGGTEAFF.